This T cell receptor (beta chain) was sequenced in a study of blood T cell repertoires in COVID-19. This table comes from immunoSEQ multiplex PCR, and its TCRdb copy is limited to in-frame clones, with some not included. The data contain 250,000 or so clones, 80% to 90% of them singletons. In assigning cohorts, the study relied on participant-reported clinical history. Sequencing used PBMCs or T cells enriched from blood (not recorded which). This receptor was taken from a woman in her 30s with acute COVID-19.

CDR3 region: CATSPPGTPSGNTIYF. DNA of the CDR3: TGTGCCACCAGTCCGCCGGGGACACCCTCTGGAAACACCATATATTTT. V usage is TRBV15 and J usage is TRBJ1-3; a possible D gene is TRBD1 (6 bases). Trimming took 6 bases from V and 0 from J, leaving 15 bases between them. This CDR3 has 16 amino acids. CDR1 is LNHNV and CDR2 is YYDKDF in the germline V gene (reference sequence).